What follows are 28 T cell receptor beta chains derived from one specimen sequenced in a study of cytomegalovirus exposure and HLA in healthy donors. Sequencing used immunoSEQ multiplex PCR; TCRdb keeps in-frame clones, though not all of them. The profile covers more than 90,000 clones, with about 82% appearing a single time and 4.5% to 6% taken by the ten largest. What was sequenced was PBMCs. The receptors stem from a young man in good health and CMV-seronegative.

The rearrangement joins TRBV27 to TRBJ1-2; tentative D call: TRBD1 (6 bases). The germline V gene encodes CDR1 MNHEY and CDR2 SMNVEV (reference sequence). Trimming pared 10 bases from V and 2 bases from J, leaving 14 bases between. This CDR3 region has 13 residues. The CDR3 sequence: CATSTTGNYGYTF. The CDR3 coding sequence is TGTGCCACCTCAACTACAGGGAACTATGGCTACACCTTC.

The chain couples TRBV14 to TRBJ2-7; 9 nucleotides line up with TRBD2. CDR1 is SGHDN and CDR2 is FVKESK in the germline V gene. Trimming at V came to 4 bases and at J to 5 bases, leaving 6 bases not matched to a gene. The CDR3 covers 14 residues. CDR3 sequence (DNA): TGTGCCAGCAGCCCGAGCGGGGGGTTGCACGAGCAGTACTTC. Amino acid sequence: CASSPSGGLHEQYF.

The V and J genes are TRBV6-6 and TRBJ2-7; 8 bases agree with TRBD2. The germline gives CDR1 MNHNY, CDR2 SVGAGI (reference sequence). CDR3 length equals 16 residues. J gave up 5 bases and V 7 bases, and 16 bases lay outside the gene matches. CDR3 nucleotide sequence: TGTGCCAGCACCCACTCCCCTAACGGGAGGGACCACGAGCAGTACTTC. The encoded protein is CASTHSPNGRDHEQYF.

This sequence joins TRBV5-4 and TRBJ1-1; D is undetermined. The CDR3 spans 14 residues. V shed 3 bases and J shed 7 bases, with 16 bases lying between them. Germline V gives CDR1 SGHNT, CDR2 YYREEE (reference sequence). The CDR3 spells CASSWEMGSGEAFF. The CDR3 nucleotides are TGTGCCAGCAGCTGGGAGATGGGGTCGGGTGAAGCTTTCTTT.

This clone was observed a single time. The V call is TRBV27, the J call TRBJ1-5, with 7 bases that match TRBD1. The CDR3 extends over 11 amino acids. Trimming cost V 8 bases and J 6 bases; bases outside gene matches: 1. The germline CDR1 and CDR2 sequences are MNHEY and SMNVEV (reference sequence). CDR3 DNA sequence: TGTGCCAGCGGGACAGCTCAGCCCCAGCATTTT. It codes for CASGTAQPQHF.

This clone was detected once. V is TRBV6-5 and J is TRBJ2-7; no clear D gene. V lost 4 bases and J 6 bases, leaving 4 bases between the germline ends. The V gene's germline CDR1 is MNHEY and CDR2 SVGAGI. This CDR3 is built from 10 residues. CDR3 nucleotide sequence: TGTGCCAGCAGTTCATCCGAGCAGTACTTC. Its protein is CASSSSEQYF.

The chain employs TRBV9 and TRBJ2-2; a possible D gene is TRBD2 (6 bases). Germline V gene sequence: CDR1 SGDLS, CDR2 YYNGEE. V lost 2 bases and J 0 bases, leaving 17 bases between the germline ends. There are 18 residues in the CDR3. The DNA of the CDR3 is TGTGCCAGCAGCGTCCCGCGAGTGTCGGGAGCGAACACCGGGGAGCTGTTTTTT. This sequence encodes CASSVPRVSGANTGELFF.

This clone was seen just once. The CDR3 sequence: CASSTEEDWYGYTF. In nucleotides, the CDR3 is TGTGCCAGTAGTACGGAGGAGGACTGGTATGGCTACACCTTC. The rearrangement uses TRBV19 and TRBJ1-2; no reliable D call. V gave up 4 bases and J gave up 5 bases, with 14 bases separating them. Germline-derived CDR1 and CDR2 are LNHDA and SQIVND (reference sequence). CDR3 length equals 14 residues.

This chain joins TRBV7-2 and TRBJ2-7; 10 positions match TRBD1. Germline CDR1 SGHTA, CDR2 FQGNSA. The CDR3 length is 14 residues. The V gene end was trimmed by 5 bases and the J gene end by 1 base; junction bases not matched to a gene: 2. This CDR3 reads CASSRTGGSYEQYF. CDR3 sequence (DNA): TGTGCCAGCAGCCGGACAGGGGGGTCCTACGAGCAGTACTTC. Together with reference TRBV7-2 and TRBJ2-7, the CDR3 gives the full variable domain: GAGVSQSPSNKVTEKGKDVELRCDPISGHTALYWYRQSLGQGLEFLIYFQGNSAPDKSGLPSDRFSAERTGGSVSTLTIQRTQQEDSAVYLCASSRTGGSYEQYFGPGTRLTVT.

This clone occurred once. The rearrangement joins TRBV18 to TRBJ1-5; TRBD1 agrees at 8 bases. Losses at the gene ends were 0 bases for V and 3 bases for J; bases not matched to a gene: 1. The length of the CDR3 is 15 residues. The germline V gene encodes CDR1 KGHSH and CDR2 LQKENI. CDR3 DNA: TGTGCCAGCTCACCACCGGGACAGGACAATCAGCCCCAGCATTTT. Its protein is CASSPPGQDNQPQHF.

V gene TRBV5-6 combines with J gene TRBJ2-1; 8 nucleotides line up with TRBD1. The germline V gene has CDR1 SGHDT and CDR2 YYEEEE. The CDR3 loop spans 16 amino acids. With 0 bases clipped from V and 5 bases from J, the junction kept 7 bases outside the gene matches. CDR3 protein: CASSLDGQGLHNEQFF. In nucleotides, the CDR3 is TGTGCCAGCAGCTTGGATGGACAGGGCCTGCACAATGAGCAGTTCTTC.

The V gene is TRBV7-2, the J gene TRBJ1-2; no reliable D call. Per germline, CDR1 SGHTA and CDR2 FQGNSA. The CDR3 consists of 13 residues. The V and J ends lost 4 bases and 5 bases respectively, with 11 bases between them. The CDR3 DNA reads TGTGCCAGCAGCTCGGGGAGGCGGTATGGCTACACCTTC. It yields the protein CASSSGRRYGYTF.

The V gene is TRBV6-1, the J gene TRBJ2-3; D possibly corresponds to TRBD2 (6 bases). Germline loops: CDR1 MNHNS, CDR2 SASEGT. The CDR3 extends over 15 amino acids. Trimming stripped 4 bases from V and 4 bases from J, with 15 bases between. CDR3 sequence (DNA): TGTGCCAGCAGTGTACTAGCCTTGGTGCCAGATACGCAGTATTTT. Encoded protein: CASSVLALVPDTQYF.

This clone was observed a handful of times. The V call is TRBV2, the J call TRBJ2-3; possibly TRBD2 for D (5 bases). Trimming removed 6 bases at V and 0 bases at J, with 13 bases between. Germline CDR1 and CDR2: SNHLY and FYNNEI. The CDR3 length is 15 residues. CDR3: CASSTRRSSTDTQYF. The CDR3 DNA reads as TGTGCCAGCAGCACTAGGCGGTCTAGCACAGATACGCAGTATTTT.

The chain employs TRBV6-1 and TRBJ1-4, with D unresolved. The CDR3 is 15 amino acids. Germline V gene sequence: CDR1 MNHNS, CDR2 SASEGT. V lost 7 bases and J lost 1, with 13 bases in between. This CDR3 reads CASTLDPGTNEKLFF. The CDR3 nucleotides are TGTGCCAGCACACTAGACCCCGGAACTAATGAAAAACTGTTTTTT.

This chain joins TRBV5-1 and TRBJ1-2, with TRBD1 as a possible D gene (5 bases). CDR3 size: 14 residues. Germline V CDR1 and CDR2: SGHRS, YFSETQ. V gave up 0 bases and J gave up 3 bases, with 9 bases separating them. CDR3 loop: CASSLALGDYGYTF. DNA of the CDR3: TGCGCCAGCAGCTTGGCTTTAGGGGACTATGGCTACACCTTC.

The chain is built from TRBV23-1 and TRBJ2-7, with 11 bases that match TRBD2. Being an ORF, TRBV23-1 has a function that is uncertain. V shed 9 bases and J 6 bases; nucleotides not matched to a gene: 7. CDR3 length: 13 residues. DNA of the CDR3: TGCGCCAGGACGACAGGGACTAGCGGCGAGCAGTACTTC. It is translated as CARTTGTSGEQYF.

The J gene is TRBJ2-7, the V gene TRBV11-2; 7 bases fit TRBD1. This CDR3 has 14 residues. CDR1 and CDR2 from the germline V gene are SGHAT and FQNNGV. Losses at the gene ends were 5 bases for V and 4 bases for J; bases not matched to a gene: 8. The DNA of the CDR3 is TGTGCCAGCAGCCCTACCCAGGGGGTTTACGAGCAGTACTTC. It is translated as CASSPTQGVYEQYF.

The chain recombines TRBV7-8 with TRBJ1-1; D perhaps matches TRBD1 (6 bases). The V gene lost 4 bases and the J gene lost 2 bases, with 14 bases spanning the gap. This CDR3 spans 15 amino acids. Germline-derived CDR1 and CDR2 are SGHVS and FQNEAQ. CDR3: CASSYQGQQNTEAFF. The CDR3 bases are TGTGCCAGCAGCTATCAAGGACAGCAAAACACTGAAGCTTTCTTT.

The CDR3 DNA follows: TGTGCCAGCAGCTCTGACAGGGTGACCGGGGAGCTGTTTTTT. Translating gives CASSSDRVTGELFF. The rearrangement links TRBV9 to TRBJ2-2; 7 bases are a match to TRBD1. Germline trimming cut 4 bases from V and 5 bases from J; bases unmatched to any gene: 5. This CDR3 is built from 14 residues. Germline V lookup: CDR1 SGDLS, CDR2 YYNGEE.

The V gene is TRBV19, the J gene TRBJ1-1; tentative D call: TRBD1 (6 bases). Trimming pared 10 bases from V and 1 base from J, leaving 13 bases between. Germline CDR1 and CDR2: LNHDA and SQIVND (reference sequence). The CDR3 loop spans 13 amino acids. The DNA of the CDR3 is TGTGCCACTTCCGGACAGACGAACACTGAAGCTTTCTTT. It translates to CATSGQTNTEAFF.

This clone was seen just once. J is TRBJ1-1 and V is TRBV19; TRBD1 is a possible D gene (5 bases). The germline gives CDR1 LNHDA, CDR2 SQIVND (reference sequence). The CDR3 is made up of 15 amino acids. V shed 3 bases and J shed 1 base, with 12 bases lying between them. The CDR3 bases are TGTGCCAGTAGTATGTACGGGGGGAAGAACACTGAAGCTTTCTTT. Translating it yields CASSMYGGKNTEAFF.

This clone appeared many times. The V call is TRBV2, the J call TRBJ1-1; D possibly corresponds to TRBD1 (6 bases). The CDR3 covers 14 residues. Germline V gene data show CDR1 as SNHLY and CDR2 as FYNNEI. V gave up 6 bases and J gave up 4 bases, with 15 bases separating them. The CDR3 DNA follows: TGTGCCAGCAGGGAACAGGGTGGTAGCACTGAAGCTTTCTTT. It encodes CASREQGGSTEAFF.

This clone was recorded once. The chain has TRBV5-4 and TRBJ2-3, with 9 bases aligning to TRBD2. There are 16 residues in the CDR3. V gave up 4 bases and J gave up 4 bases; unmatched junction bases: 10. The germline gives CDR1 SGHNT, CDR2 YYREEE (reference sequence). CDR3 sequence: CASSLPPRGGADTQYF. Here the CDR3 DNA reads TGTGCCAGCAGCCTCCCTCCGCGGGGGGGGGCAGATACGCAGTATTTT.

The chain combines TRBV5-1 with TRBJ1-2, with 12 bases that match TRBD1. CDR3 length: 14 residues. CDR1 is SGHRS, CDR2 YFSETQ, per germline. The V segment lost 4 bases and the J segment 7 bases; nucleotides outside the gene matches: 5. This CDR3 reads CASSPGTGGSGYTF. CDR3 in DNA: TGCGCCAGCAGCCCCGGGACAGGGGGCTCTGGCTACACCTTC. Supplemented by reference TRBV5-1 and TRBJ1-2, the full variable domain reads KAGVTQTPRYLIKTRGQQVTLSCSPISGHRSVSWYQQTPGQGLQFLFEYFSETQRNKGNFPGRFSGRQFSNSRSEMNVSTLELGDSALYLCASSPGTGGSGYTFGSGTRLTVV.

The V and J genes are TRBV29-1 and TRBJ2-3, with 12 bases lining up with TRBD2. From germline, CDR1 is SQVTM and CDR2 ANQGSEA. The V segment lost 3 bases and the J segment 6 bases; nucleotides outside the gene matches: 7. The CDR3 is 15 residues long. The CDR3 DNA reads TGCAGCGTTGAGTTGGCTAGCGGGAGGGCGGATACGCAGTATTTT. Translating gives CSVELASGRADTQYF.

The rearrangement joins TRBV5-4 to TRBJ2-7, with 12 bases matching TRBD1. Germline lookup yields CDR1 SGHNT and CDR2 YYREEE (reference sequence). V was clipped by 3 bases and J by 4 bases; unmatched bases: 5. CDR3 size: 15 residues. The CDR3 loop reads CASSWGTGGAYEQYF. The CDR3 DNA sequence: TGTGCCAGCAGCTGGGGGACAGGGGGCGCTTACGAGCAGTACTTC.

There are a few counts of this clone. The chain uses TRBV2 and TRBJ2-5; TRBD2 matches at 7 bases. V was pared by 5 bases and J by 5 bases, with 5 bases of the junction left unmatched. The CDR3 has 13 amino acids. CDR1 and CDR2 from the germline V gene are SNHLY and FYNNEI. In DNA, the CDR3 is TGTGCCAGCAGTCCCAGCGGGGCGGAGACCCAGTACTTC. Encoded protein: CASSPSGAETQYF.